These 21 T cell receptor beta chains were sequenced from one sample in a study of blood T cell repertoires in COVID-19. Data came from immunoSEQ multiplex PCR; TCRdb stores just in-frame clones and leaves some out. Of 150,000 to 200,000 clones in the sample, 76% were seen once. Sequencing was done on a sample of PBMCs or T cells enriched from blood (not recorded which). Source of these receptors: a woman between 45 and 65 years old with acute COVID-19.

V usage is TRBV10-1 and J usage is TRBJ2-3; 8 bases are shared with TRBD2. This CDR3 spans 16 amino acids. The germline V gene has CDR1 WNHNN and CDR2 SYGVQD (reference sequence). V lost 6 bases to trimming and J lost 5 bases; unmatched junction nucleotides: 13. In DNA form, the CDR3 reads TGCGCCAGCAGCCGATCCGGGGGGGCCCTCGGAGATACGCAGTATTTT. It codes for CASSRSGGALGDTQYF.

The J gene is TRBJ1-1, the V gene TRBV12-2. TRBV12-2 is annotated as a pseudogene. The CDR3 extends over 14 amino acids. DNA for the CDR3: TGTGCAAGTCGCGTGGGACTGTCGGGTACTGAAGCTTTCTTT. It specifies CASRVGLSGTEAFF.

CDR3 protein: CATGVVGTEAFF. In DNA form, the CDR3 reads TGTGCCACCGGGGTTGTGGGCACTGAAGCTTTCTTT. The J gene is TRBJ1-1, the V gene TRBV6-5; D remains ambiguous. CDR1 MNHEY and CDR2 SVGAGI come from the germline V gene. The CDR3 covers 12 residues. V gave up 10 bases and J gave up 4 bases, with 13 bases separating them.

This clone was seen only once. V usage is TRBV5-4 and J usage is TRBJ2-2, with D uncertain. The germline CDR1 and CDR2 sequences are SGHNT and YYREEE (reference sequence). The CDR3 has 12 amino acids. Trimming removed 4 bases at V and 6 bases at J, with 7 bases between. The CDR3 bases are TGTGCCAGCAGCCCAAATTCCGGGGAGCTGTTTTTT. Translation: CASSPNSGELFF.

The CDR3 coding sequence is TGTGCCAGCAGCGATACGCTTAAAAGGCGGGACCCCATCTACGAGCAGTACGTC. Its translation is CASSDTLKRRDPIYEQYV. The chain joins TRBV7-6 to TRBJ2-7, with D possibly TRBD2 on 6 matching bases. V lost 5 bases, J lost 3 bases, and 26 bases lay in between. Germline CDR1 reads SGHVS; CDR2 reads FNYEAQ. CDR3 size: 18 residues.

The V and J genes are TRBV27 and TRBJ2-1; 8 bases line up with TRBD2. The CDR3 contains 15 residues. Germline CDR1 is MNHEY and CDR2 is SMNVEV (reference sequence). The junction had 9 bases not matched to a gene; V was cut back by 3 bases and J by 8 bases. CDR3 DNA sequence: TGTGCCAGCAGTTTCGCGGGGGGTTTGTCGGATGAGCAGTTCTTC. It codes for CASSFAGGLSDEQFF.

This chain connects TRBV19 to TRBJ2-2, with TRBD1 identical over 8 bases. CDR3 length: 14 amino acids. V dropped 10 bases and J dropped 5; count of bases not matched to a gene: 9. Germline CDR1 LNHDA, CDR2 SQIVND (reference sequence). CDR3 in amino acids: CATTEGQVTGELFF. The CDR3 DNA sequence: TGTGCCACGACGGAGGGACAGGTAACCGGGGAGCTGTTTTTT.

The chain joins TRBV6-2 or TRBV6-3 to TRBJ1-1; D remains ambiguous. Trimming shortened V by 2 bases and J by 3 bases, and 19 bases separated the two germline ends. The CDR3 is 17 residues long. CDR1 and CDR2 from the germline V gene are MNHEY and SVGEGT. The CDR3 nucleotides are TGTGCCAGCAGTTACACACCTTTGAGGGAAACGTACACTGAAGCTTTCTTT. Translated, it gives CASSYTPLRETYTEAFF.

J is TRBJ1-5 and V is TRBV19, with 9 bases lining up with TRBD1. The germline V gene has CDR1 LNHDA and CDR2 SQIVND (reference sequence). J gave up 0 bases and V 3 bases, and 3 bases lay outside the gene matches. CDR3 length: 16 residues. The CDR3 here is CASSIDRGISNQPQHF. The CDR3 region has the DNA TGTGCCAGTAGTATCGACAGGGGGATTAGCAATCAGCCCCAGCATTTT.

The rearrangement joins TRBV11-3 to TRBJ1-3; D gene ambiguous. V was pared by 2 bases and J by 9 bases, with 8 bases between. Germline CDR1 reads SGHNT; CDR2 reads YENEEA. The CDR3 runs to 12 residues. CDR3 in DNA: TGTGCCAGCAGCTTACGTGATAGCACCATATATTTT. Its protein is CASSLRDSTIYF. Full variable domain (rest looked up from reference TRBV11-3 and TRBJ1-3): EAGVVQSPRYKIIEKKQPVAFWCNPISGHNTLYWYLQNLGQGPELLIRYENEEAVDDSQLPKDRFSAERLKGVDSTLKIQPAELGDSAVYLCASSLRDSTIYFGEGSWLTVV.

The chain is built from TRBV19 and TRBJ1-4; 8 nucleotides align to TRBD1. In germline, CDR1 is LNHDA, CDR2 SQIVND (reference sequence). V was clipped by 4 bases and J by 4 bases; unmatched bases: 2. This CDR3 is built from 14 residues. The CDR3 sequence: CASSRQGLNEKLFF. Written as DNA, the CDR3 is TGTGCCAGTAGTAGACAGGGGCTTAATGAAAAACTGTTTTTT.

This chain links TRBV6-1 with TRBJ1-4, with no clear D. V gave up 2 bases and J gave up 10 bases, with 14 bases separating them. CDR1 and CDR2 (germline): MNHNS, SASEGT. This CDR3 spans 14 amino acids. Here the CDR3 DNA reads TGTGCCAGCAGTGAACTTTTTAGCGTAGGAAAACTGTTTTTT. It yields the protein CASSELFSVGKLFF.

This clone was detected only once. The chain carries TRBV11-3 and TRBJ2-2; 7 bases map to TRBD1. Germline V gene sequence: CDR1 SGHNT, CDR2 YENEEA. With 4 bases clipped from V and 0 bases from J, the junction kept 2 bases outside the gene matches. This CDR3 comprises 15 residues. The CDR3 bases are TGTGCCAGCAGCTCAGGGACAGCGAACACCGGGGAGCTGTTTTTT. It yields the protein CASSSGTANTGELFF.

This chain links TRBV7-2 with TRBJ1-5, with TRBD1 matching 8 bases. CDR1 and CDR2 from the germline V gene are SGHTA and FQGNSA. The junction had 2 bases not matched to a gene; V was cut back by 5 bases and J by 5 bases. CDR3 length: 13 residues. CDR3 nucleotide sequence: TGTGCCAGCAGCCGACAGGGGTATCAGCCCCAGCATTTT. Its translation: CASSRQGYQPQHF.

This clone was counted only a few times. J is TRBJ2-7 and V is TRBV27; 8 bases line up with TRBD1. The CDR3 spans 15 residues. The trim removed 5 bases at V and 3 bases at J, leaving 9 bases unmatched. Germline V lookup: CDR1 MNHEY, CDR2 SMNVEV (reference sequence). The CDR3 reads CASSDSGTGFYEQYV. CDR3 nucleotide sequence: TGTGCCAGCAGTGACTCCGGGACAGGCTTCTACGAGCAGTACGTC.

The V and J genes are TRBV12-3 or TRBV12-4 and TRBJ1-4; 8 bases map to TRBD1. The CDR3 sequence is 11 residues long. The trim removed 2 bases at V and 13 bases at J, leaving 0 bases unmatched. The CDR3, as DNA: TGTGCCAGCAGTTTAACAGGGGGACTGTTTTTT. Amino acid sequence: CASSLTGGLFF.

The chain employs TRBV5-4 and TRBJ2-3, with D possibly TRBD1 on 6 matching bases. Germline values: CDR1 SGHNT, CDR2 YYREEE (reference sequence). The V and J ends lost 3 bases and 4 bases respectively, with 9 bases between them. This CDR3 spans 13 amino acids. The CDR3 reads CASSSGQPDTQYF. The CDR3 DNA is TGTGCCAGCAGCTCAGGACAGCCAGATACGCAGTATTTT.

This clone came up once. The chain employs TRBV4-2 and TRBJ1-3; tentative D call: TRBD1 (5 bases). Germline values: CDR1 LGHNA, CDR2 YNFKEQ. Trimming removed 0 bases at V and 7 bases at J, with 16 bases between. This CDR3 comprises 16 residues. CDR3 nucleotide sequence: TGTGCCAGCAGCCAAGATTTGGGGGTAGCGGCGAACACCATATATTTT. This encodes CASSQDLGVAANTIYF.

This chain joins TRBV6-5 and TRBJ1-1; the match to TRBD1 covers 8 bases. Germline CDR1 reads MNHEY; CDR2 reads SVGAGI. The CDR3 covers 16 residues. V shed 0 bases and J 5 bases; nucleotides not matched to a gene: 8. The CDR3 DNA sequence: TGTGCCAGCAGTTACTCGAACAGGCGACAGGGGACTGAAGCTTTCTTT. Encoded protein: CASSYSNRRQGTEAFF.

The chain is built from TRBV7-9 and TRBJ1-1; 8 bases map to TRBD1. The V gene's germline CDR1 is SEHNR and CDR2 FQNEAQ (reference sequence). The CDR3 contains 13 residues. Trimming cost V 5 bases and J 9 bases; bases outside gene matches: 8. The CDR3 reads CASSPGTGAQAFF. CDR3 nucleotides: TGTGCCAGCAGCCCCGGGACAGGTGCGCAAGCTTTCTTT.

This clone was found once. This chain connects TRBV29-1 to TRBJ1-2; D not resolved. Germline CDR1 and CDR2: SQVTM and ANQGSEA. V was shortened by 7 bases and J by 2 bases, with 8 bases between the two germline ends. The CDR3 runs 11 residues. The CDR3 DNA sequence: TGCAGCGAGGAGTTAAACTATGGCTACACCTTC. Translating it yields CSEELNYGYTF.